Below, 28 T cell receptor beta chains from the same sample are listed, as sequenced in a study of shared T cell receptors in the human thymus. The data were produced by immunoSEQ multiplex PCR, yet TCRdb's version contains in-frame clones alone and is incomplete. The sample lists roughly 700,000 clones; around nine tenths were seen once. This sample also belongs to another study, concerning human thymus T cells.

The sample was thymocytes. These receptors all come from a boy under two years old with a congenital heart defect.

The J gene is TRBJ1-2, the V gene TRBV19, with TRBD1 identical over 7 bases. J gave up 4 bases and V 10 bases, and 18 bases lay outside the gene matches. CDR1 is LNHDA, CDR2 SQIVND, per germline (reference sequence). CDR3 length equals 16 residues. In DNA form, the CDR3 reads TGTGCCACCCTGAATTTTACGGACAGGAAAATCTATGGCTACACCTTC. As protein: CATLNFTDRKIYGYTF.

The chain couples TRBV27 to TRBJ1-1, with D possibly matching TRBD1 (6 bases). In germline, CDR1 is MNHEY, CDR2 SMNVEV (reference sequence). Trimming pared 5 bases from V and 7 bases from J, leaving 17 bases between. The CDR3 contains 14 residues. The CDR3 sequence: CASSQDTGTSEAFF. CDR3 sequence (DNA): TGTGCCAGCAGTCAAGACACAGGGACTAGTGAAGCTTTCTTT.

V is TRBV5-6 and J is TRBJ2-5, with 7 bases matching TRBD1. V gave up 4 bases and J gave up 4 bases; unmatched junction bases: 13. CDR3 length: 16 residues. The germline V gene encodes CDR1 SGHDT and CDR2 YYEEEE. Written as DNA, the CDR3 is TGTGCCAGCAGCGCATTCCACAGGGGAGTCGGAGAGACCCAGTACTTC. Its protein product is CASSAFHRGVGETQYF.

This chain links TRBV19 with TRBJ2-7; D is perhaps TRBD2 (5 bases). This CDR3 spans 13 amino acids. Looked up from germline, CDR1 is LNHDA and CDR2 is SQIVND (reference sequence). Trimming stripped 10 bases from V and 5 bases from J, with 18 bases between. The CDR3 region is CATRGDLYDEQYF. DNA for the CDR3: TGTGCCACCCGGGGAGACCTCTACGACGAGCAGTACTTC.

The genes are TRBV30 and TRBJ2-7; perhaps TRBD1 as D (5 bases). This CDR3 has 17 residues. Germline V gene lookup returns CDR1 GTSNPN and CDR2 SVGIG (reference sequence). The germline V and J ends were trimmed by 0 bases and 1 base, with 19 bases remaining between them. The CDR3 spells CAWSVRPATTASYEQYF. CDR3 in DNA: TGTGCCTGGAGTGTACGGCCCGCAACGACAGCTTCCTACGAGCAGTACTTC.

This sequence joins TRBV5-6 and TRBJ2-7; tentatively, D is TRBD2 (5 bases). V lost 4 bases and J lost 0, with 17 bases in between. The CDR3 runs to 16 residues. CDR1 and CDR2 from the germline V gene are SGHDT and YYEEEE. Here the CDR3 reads CASSKSVDGNSYEQYF. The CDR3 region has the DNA TGTGCCAGCAGCAAATCTGTAGACGGGAACTCCTACGAGCAGTACTTC.

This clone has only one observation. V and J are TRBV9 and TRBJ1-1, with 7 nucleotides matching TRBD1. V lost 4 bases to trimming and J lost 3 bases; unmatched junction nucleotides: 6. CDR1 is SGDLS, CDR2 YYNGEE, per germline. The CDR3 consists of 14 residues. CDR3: CASSTTGDHTEAFF. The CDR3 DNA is TGTGCCAGCAGCACCACAGGGGACCACACTGAAGCTTTCTTT.

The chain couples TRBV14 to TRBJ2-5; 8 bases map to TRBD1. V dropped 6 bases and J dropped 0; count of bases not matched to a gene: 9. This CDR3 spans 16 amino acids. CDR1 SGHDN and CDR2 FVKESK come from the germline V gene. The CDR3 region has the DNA TGTGCCAGCAGAAAAACAGGGGGTCAGTACCAAGAGACCCAGTACTTC. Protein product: CASRKTGGQYQETQYF.

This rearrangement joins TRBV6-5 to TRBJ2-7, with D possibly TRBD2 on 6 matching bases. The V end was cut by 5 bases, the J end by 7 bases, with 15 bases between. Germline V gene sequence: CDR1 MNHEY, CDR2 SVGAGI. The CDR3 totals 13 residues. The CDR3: CASSLSFRGEQYF. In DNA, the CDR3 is TGTGCCAGCAGTCTATCCTTCCGGGGGGAGCAGTACTTC.

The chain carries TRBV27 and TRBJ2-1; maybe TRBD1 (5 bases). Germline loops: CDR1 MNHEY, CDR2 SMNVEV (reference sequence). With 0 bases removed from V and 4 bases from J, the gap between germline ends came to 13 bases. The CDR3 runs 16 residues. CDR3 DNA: TGTGCCAGCAGTTTATCGGGGCTACCGACTTACAATGAGCAGTTCTTC. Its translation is CASSLSGLPTYNEQFF.

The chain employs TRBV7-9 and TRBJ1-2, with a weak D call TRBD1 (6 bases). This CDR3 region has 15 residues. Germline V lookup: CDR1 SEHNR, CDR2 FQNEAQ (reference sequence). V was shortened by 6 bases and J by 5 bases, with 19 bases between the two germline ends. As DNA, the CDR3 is TGTGCCAGCAGTTTATCGGGGGGCCTTGTATATGGCTACACCTTC. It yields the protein CASSLSGGLVYGYTF.

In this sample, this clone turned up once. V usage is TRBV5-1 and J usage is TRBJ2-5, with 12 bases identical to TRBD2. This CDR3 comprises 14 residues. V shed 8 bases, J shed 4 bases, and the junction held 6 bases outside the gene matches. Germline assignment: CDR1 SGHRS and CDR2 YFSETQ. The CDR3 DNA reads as TGCGCCAGAGACCTAGCGGGAGGGCCAGAGACCCAGTACTTC. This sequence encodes CARDLAGGPETQYF. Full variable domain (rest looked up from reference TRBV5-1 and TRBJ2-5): KAGVTQTPRYLIKTRGQQVTLSCSPISGHRSVSWYQQTPGQGLQFLFEYFSETQRNKGNFPGRFSGRQFSNSRSEMNVSTLELGDSALYLCARDLAGGPETQYFGPGTRLLVL.

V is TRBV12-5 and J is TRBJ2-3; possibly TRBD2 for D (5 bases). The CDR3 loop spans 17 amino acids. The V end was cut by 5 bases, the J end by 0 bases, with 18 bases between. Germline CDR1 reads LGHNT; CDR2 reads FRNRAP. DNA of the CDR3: TGTGCTAGTGGTCGGCGACTATCCCCTTCTAGCACAGATACGCAGTATTTT. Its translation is CASGRRLSPSSTDTQYF.

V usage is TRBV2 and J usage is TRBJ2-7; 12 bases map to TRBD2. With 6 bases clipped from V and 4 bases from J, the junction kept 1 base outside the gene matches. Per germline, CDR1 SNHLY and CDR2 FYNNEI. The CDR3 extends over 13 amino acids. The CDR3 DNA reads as TGTGCCAGCAGGACTAGCGGGAGTTACGAGCAGTACTTC. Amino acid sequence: CASRTSGSYEQYF.

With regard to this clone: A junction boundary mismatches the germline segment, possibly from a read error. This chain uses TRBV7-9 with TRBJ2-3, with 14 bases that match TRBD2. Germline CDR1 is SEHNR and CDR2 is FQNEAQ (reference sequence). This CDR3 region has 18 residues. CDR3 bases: TGTGCCATCAGCGGGACTAGCGGGAGCGGGGGATCCACAGATACGCAGTATTTT. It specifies CAISGTSGSGGSTDTQYF. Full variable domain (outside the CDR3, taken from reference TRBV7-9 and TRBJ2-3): DTGVSQNPRHKITKRGQNVTFRCDPISEHNRLYWYRQTLGQGPEFLTYFQNEAQLEKSRLLSDRFSAERPKGSFSTLEIQRTEQGDSAMYLCAISGTSGSGGSTDTQYFGPGTRLTVL.

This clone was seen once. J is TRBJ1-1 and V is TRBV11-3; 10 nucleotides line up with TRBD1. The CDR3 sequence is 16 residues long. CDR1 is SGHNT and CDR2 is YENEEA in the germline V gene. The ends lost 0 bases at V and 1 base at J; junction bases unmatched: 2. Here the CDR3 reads CASSLEGTGENTEAFF. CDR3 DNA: TGTGCCAGCAGCTTAGAGGGGACAGGGGAGAACACTGAAGCTTTCTTT.

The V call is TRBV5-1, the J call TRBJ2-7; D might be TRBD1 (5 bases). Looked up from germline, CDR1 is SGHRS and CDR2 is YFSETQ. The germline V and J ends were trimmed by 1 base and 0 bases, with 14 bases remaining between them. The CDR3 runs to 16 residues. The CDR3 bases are TGCGCCAGCAGCTTGCGTTTCAGGGTCAGCTCCTACGAGCAGTACTTC. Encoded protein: CASSLRFRVSSYEQYF. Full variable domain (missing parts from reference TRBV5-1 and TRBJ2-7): KAGVTQTPRYLIKTRGQQVTLSCSPISGHRSVSWYQQTPGQGLQFLFEYFSETQRNKGNFPGRFSGRQFSNSRSEMNVSTLELGDSALYLCASSLRFRVSSYEQYFGPGTRLTVT.

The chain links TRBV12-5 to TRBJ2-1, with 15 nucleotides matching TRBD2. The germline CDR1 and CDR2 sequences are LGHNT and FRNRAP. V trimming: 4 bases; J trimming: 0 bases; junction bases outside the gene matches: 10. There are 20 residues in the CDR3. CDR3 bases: TGTGCTAGTGGTTACGCCGGGACTAGCGGGAGGCCAAGCTCCTACAATGAGCAGTTCTTC. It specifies CASGYAGTSGRPSSYNEQFF. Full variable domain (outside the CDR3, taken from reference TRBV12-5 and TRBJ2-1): DARVTQTPRHKVTEMGQEVTMRCQPILGHNTVFWYRQTMMQGLELLAYFRNRAPLDDSGMPKDRFSAEMPDATLATLKIQPSEPRDSAVYFCASGYAGTSGRPSSYNEQFFGPGTRLTVL.

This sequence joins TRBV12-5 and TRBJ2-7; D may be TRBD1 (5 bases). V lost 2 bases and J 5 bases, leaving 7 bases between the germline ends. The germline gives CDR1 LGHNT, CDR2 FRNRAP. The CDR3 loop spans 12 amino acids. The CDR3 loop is CASGLSGHEQYF. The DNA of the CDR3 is TGTGCTAGTGGTTTGTCAGGGCACGAGCAGTACTTC.

In nucleotides, the CDR3 is TGTGCCAGCAGTGATCTCTACCCCGGCGGGAGCACAGATACGCAGTATTTT. Translated: CASSDLYPGGSTDTQYF. The J gene is TRBJ2-3, the V gene TRBV6-1, with D possibly being TRBD2 (5 bases). Germline values: CDR1 MNHNS, CDR2 SASEGT. There are 17 residues in the CDR3. Trimming removed 3 bases from V and 0 bases from J, with 16 bases in between.

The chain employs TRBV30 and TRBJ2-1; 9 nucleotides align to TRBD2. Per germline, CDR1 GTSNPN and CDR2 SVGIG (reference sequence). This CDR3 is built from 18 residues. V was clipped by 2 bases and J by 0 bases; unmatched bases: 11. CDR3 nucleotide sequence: TGTGCCTGGAGTTGGTTAACTAGCGGGCTTTCCTCCTACAATGAGCAGTTCTTC. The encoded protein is CAWSWLTSGLSSYNEQFF. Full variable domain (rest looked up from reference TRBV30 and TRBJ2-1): SQTIHQWPATLVQPVGSPLSLECTVEGTSNPNLYWYRQAAGRGLQLLFYSVGIGQISSEVPQNLSASRPQDRQFILSSKKLLLSDSGFYLCAWSWLTSGLSSYNEQFFGPGTRLTVL.

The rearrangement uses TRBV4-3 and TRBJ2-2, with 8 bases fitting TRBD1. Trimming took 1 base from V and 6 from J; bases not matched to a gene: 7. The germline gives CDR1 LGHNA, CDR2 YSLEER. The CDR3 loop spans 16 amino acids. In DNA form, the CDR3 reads TGCGCCAGCAGCCAAGGGGGTCAGGGGGCCTCCGGGGAGCTGTTTTTT. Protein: CASSQGGQGASGELFF.

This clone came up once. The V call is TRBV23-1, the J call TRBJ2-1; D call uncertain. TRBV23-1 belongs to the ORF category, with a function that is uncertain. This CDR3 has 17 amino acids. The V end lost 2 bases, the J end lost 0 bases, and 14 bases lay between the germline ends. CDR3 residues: CASSQPRNVSSYNEQFF. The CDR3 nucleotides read TGCGCCAGCAGTCAACCGAGGAACGTGAGCTCCTACAATGAGCAGTTCTTC.

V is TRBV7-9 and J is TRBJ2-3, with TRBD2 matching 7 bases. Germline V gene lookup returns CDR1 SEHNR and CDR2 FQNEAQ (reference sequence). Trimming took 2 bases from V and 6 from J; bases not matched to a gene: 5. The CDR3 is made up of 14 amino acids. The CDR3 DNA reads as TGTGCCAGCAGCTTACGGCGGGAGAGCGATACGCAGTATTTT. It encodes CASSLRRESDTQYF.

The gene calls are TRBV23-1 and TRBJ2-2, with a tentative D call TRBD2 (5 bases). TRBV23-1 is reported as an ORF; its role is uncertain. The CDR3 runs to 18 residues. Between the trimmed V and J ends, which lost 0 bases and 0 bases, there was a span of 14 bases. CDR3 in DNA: TGCGCCAGCAGTCAATCTCGAGGGTTCGGGACGAACACCGGGGAGCTGTTTTTT. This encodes CASSQSRGFGTNTGELFF.

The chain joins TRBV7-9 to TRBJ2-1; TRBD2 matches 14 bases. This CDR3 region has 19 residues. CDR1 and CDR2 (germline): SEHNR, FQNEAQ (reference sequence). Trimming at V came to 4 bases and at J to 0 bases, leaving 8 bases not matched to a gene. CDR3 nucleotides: TGTGCCAGCAGCTGGGAGACTAGCGGGGGGGCCTGCTCCTACAATGAGCAGTTCTTC. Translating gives CASSWETSGGACSYNEQFF.

The CDR3 reads CSVASQGVCYEQYF. The CDR3 nucleotides are TGCAGCGTTGCTTCCCAGGGGGTTTGCTACGAGCAGTACTTC. The chain couples TRBV29-1 to TRBJ2-7; 7 bases fit TRBD1. This CDR3 contains 14 residues. The V gene's germline CDR1 is SQVTM and CDR2 ANQGSEA. The J segment lost 3 bases and the V segment lost 4 bases, leaving 9 bases of the junction unmatched.

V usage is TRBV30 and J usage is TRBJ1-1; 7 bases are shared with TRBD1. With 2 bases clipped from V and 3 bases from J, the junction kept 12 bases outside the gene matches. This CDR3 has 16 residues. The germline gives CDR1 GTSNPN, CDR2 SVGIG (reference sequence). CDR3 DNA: TGTGCCTGGAGTATGCCTTCCTTGGACAGGTACACTGAAGCTTTCTTT. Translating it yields CAWSMPSLDRYTEAFF.